This passage covers 31 T cell receptor beta chains from one sample sequenced in a study of T cell repertoires in cytomegalovirus infection. No antigen has been identified for these receptors. From the reads, TCRdb called clonotypes with MiXCR, one entry per CDR3 protein. The sample records approximately 730,000 distinct CDR3 sequences, just under 30% being singletons. The sample here was cultured CD8+ T cells from PBMCs, taken from culture after CMV antigen stimulation. Every receptor here comes from a human donor in good health (CMV status not recorded). Some clones in this sample may be carry-over from other donors' samples.

Only a few counts were recorded for this clonotype. The rearrangement joins TRBV11-3 to TRBJ2-3; 8 bases match TRBD1. Per the germline V gene, CDR1 is SGHNT and CDR2 is YENEEA. The CDR3 extends over 16 amino acids. The junction had 13 bases not matched to a gene; V was cut back by 5 bases and J by 6 bases. CDR3 bases: TGTGCCAGCAGCACTGGACAGGGCGAGTTTATGGATACGCAGTATTTT. Amino acid sequence: CASSTGQGEFMDTQYF. Together with reference TRBV11-3 and TRBJ2-3, the CDR3 gives the full variable domain: EAGVVQSPRYKIIEKKQPVAFWCNPISGHNTLYWYLQNLGQGPELLIRYENEEAVDDSQLPKDRFSAERLKGVDSTLKIQPAELGDSAVYLCASSTGQGEFMDTQYFGPGTRLTVL.

The chain uses TRBV19 and TRBJ1-6; TRBD1 matches 7 bases. This CDR3 has 14 residues. The J segment lost 13 bases and the V segment lost 8 bases, leaving 14 bases of the junction unmatched. Germline CDR1 reads LNHDA; CDR2 reads SQIVND (reference sequence). CDR3: CASGPQQGRRPLHF. The CDR3 DNA sequence: TGTGCCAGTGGTCCCCAACAGGGGCGGCGGCCCCTCCACTTT.

This clonotype was detected a few times. The genes are TRBV7-9 and TRBJ1-1; D not resolved. CDR1 is SEHNR, CDR2 FQNEAQ, per germline (reference sequence). The CDR3 is 13 amino acids. Trimming shortened V by 5 bases and J by 6 bases, and 13 bases separated the two germline ends. The CDR3 DNA sequence: TGTGCCAGCAGCCGATTAGGGTTTGCTGAAGCTTTCTTT. Encoded protein: CASSRLGFAEAFF.

This clonotype was seen ten or more times. This chain connects TRBV7-3 to TRBJ1-2; 8 bases fit TRBD1. This CDR3 is 16 amino acids long. The germline gives CDR1 SGHTA, CDR2 FQGTGA. J gave up 7 bases and V 2 bases, and 12 bases lay outside the gene matches. The CDR3 DNA reads TGTGCCAGCAGCTTACTTGCGGGGCAGGGGGCAGGTGGCTACACCTTC. Its translation is CASSLLAGQGAGGYTF.

This clonotype was counted a few times. This chain uses TRBV25-1 with TRBJ2-3, with D possibly called TRBD1 or TRBD2 (5 bases each). CDR3 size: 14 residues. Germline assignment: CDR1 MGHDK and CDR2 SYGVNS. Trimming cost V 6 bases and J 5 bases, with 15 bases left between them. In nucleotides, the CDR3 is TGTGCCAGCAGAGACGCAGGGACGAGAGATACGCAGTATTTT. This translates into CASRDAGTRDTQYF.

This chain connects TRBV27 to TRBJ2-7, with D perhaps matching TRBD1 (6 bases). Deletions cut 6 bases from V and 0 bases from J, with 12 bases between. The CDR3 loop spans 14 amino acids. The V gene's germline CDR1 is MNHEY and CDR2 SMNVEV (reference sequence). The CDR3 DNA reads TGTGCCAGCAGAGATACAGGGACCTCCTACGAGCAGTACTTC. Amino acids: CASRDTGTSYEQYF.

The chain uses TRBV5-6 and TRBJ1-2; maybe TRBD1 (5 bases). Per germline, CDR1 SGHDT and CDR2 YYEEEE. This CDR3 is 14 amino acids long. Trimming took 4 bases from V and 1 from J, leaving 11 bases between them. The CDR3, as DNA: TGTGCCAGCAGCCCTCCGGGGCGTAACTATGGCTACACCTTC. This gives the protein CASSPPGRNYGYTF.

The genes are TRBV7-8 and TRBJ2-7; 7 bases are a match to TRBD2. This CDR3 is 14 amino acids long. Germline CDR1 is SGHVS and CDR2 is FQNEAQ. V was clipped by 6 bases and J by 0 bases; unmatched bases: 5. CDR3 DNA: TGTGCCAGCAGTTCGGGGGGTGCCTCCTACGAGCAGTACGTC. Translation: CASSSGGASYEQYV.

The rearrangement links TRBV4-1 to TRBJ1-2; 8 bases are a match to TRBD1. Germline CDR1 and CDR2: MGHRA and YSYEKL. CDR3 length equals 16 residues. V shed 6 bases and J 8 bases; nucleotides not matched to a gene: 17. The CDR3 DNA follows: TGCGCCAGCAGTTCAAGCCCCGGAGGCTCAGGGGGCGGCTACACCTTC. Protein: CASSSSPGGSGGGYTF.

The chain combines TRBV12-3 or TRBV12-4 with TRBJ2-2; TRBD2 might be the D (5 bases). Trimming took 7 bases from V and 3 from J, leaving 15 bases between them. This CDR3 has 15 residues. CDR3 protein: CASKYSRRDTGELFF. The CDR3 DNA sequence: TGTGCCAGCAAGTATAGCAGGCGGGACACCGGGGAGCTGTTTTTT.

This chain connects TRBV28 to TRBJ2-1; D is unclear. V lost 6 bases and J lost 5, with 17 bases in between. There are 15 residues in the CDR3. The germline gives CDR1 MDHEN, CDR2 SYDVKM. In nucleotides, the CDR3 is TGTGCCAGCAGCCAGCCCAGTGAATGGAACAATGAGCAGTTCTTC. This translates into CASSQPSEWNNEQFF.

The sample holds one count of this clonotype. This sequence may be a read error, since a much larger clone differs from it by one base. The chain has TRBV7-2 and TRBJ2-1; 10 positions agree with TRBD1. CDR3 length: 18 amino acids. Looked up from germline, CDR1 is SGHTA and CDR2 is FQGNSA. The CDR3 nucleotides are TGTGCCAGCAGCGCTAGGATCTCGGGACAGGGGTTGATCAATGAGCAGTGCTTC. It yields the protein CASSARISGQGLINEQCF.

In this sample, this clonotype turned up a few times. The chain combines TRBV4-1 with TRBJ1-6; 9 bases agree with TRBD1. The CDR3 contains 15 residues. Germline CDR1 and CDR2: MGHRA and YSYEKL. Trimming cost V 0 bases and J 6 bases; bases outside gene matches: 0. CDR3 in amino acids: CASSQETGGNSPLHF. CDR3 DNA: TGCGCCAGCAGCCAAGAGACAGGGGGTAATTCACCCCTCCACTTT.

The CDR3 loop reads CASSGQQDQPQHF. The CDR3 DNA reads TGTGCCAGCAGTGGGCAGCAGGATCAGCCCCAGCATTTT. The chain combines TRBV6-1 with TRBJ1-5; D is undetermined. The ends were cut back, 4 bases at V and 5 bases at J, with 9 bases in the middle. The CDR3 contains 13 residues. Germline CDR1 is MNHNS and CDR2 is SASEGT.

By share of the sample, this clonotype is medium-sized. The chain is built from TRBV27 and TRBJ1-1; D possibly corresponds to TRBD1 (6 bases). This CDR3 comprises 12 residues. Per germline, CDR1 MNHEY and CDR2 SMNVEV (reference sequence). V was trimmed by 4 bases and J by 10 bases, leaving 13 bases between them. This CDR3 is CASSSGGTGAFF. Written as DNA, the CDR3 is TGTGCCAGCAGTTCCGGGGGCACGGGAGCTTTCTTT.

Only a few counts were recorded for this clonotype. This chain links TRBV12-3 or TRBV12-4 with TRBJ1-4, with a weak D call TRBD1 (5 bases). The CDR3 is 15 amino acids. The V gene lost 5 bases and the J gene lost 5 bases, with 15 bases spanning the gap. CDR3 sequence: CASSPTGTGNEKLFF. The CDR3 DNA reads TGTGCCAGCAGTCCCACCGGGACGGGGAATGAAAAACTGTTTTTT.

The V and J genes are TRBV7-6 and TRBJ2-2, with a weak D call TRBD2 (5 bases). V gave up 1 base and J gave up 7 bases, with 10 bases separating them. The CDR3 contains 14 residues. Germline assignment: CDR1 SGHVS and CDR2 FNYEAQ. The CDR3 nucleotides are TGTGCCAGCAGCTTAGAACTAGAGAGCGGGGAGCTGTTTTTT. As protein: CASSLELESGELFF.

The rearrangement uses TRBV14 and TRBJ2-3; a weak D match, TRBD1 (6 bases). In germline, CDR1 is SGHDN, CDR2 FVKESK. Trimming removed 4 bases at V and 5 bases at J, with 19 bases between. The CDR3 extends over 16 amino acids. The CDR3 sequence: CASSPGQGPAKDTQYF. The CDR3 nucleotides read TGTGCCAGCAGCCCCGGGCAGGGGCCCGCAAAAGATACGCAGTATTTT.

The chain uses TRBV6-1 and TRBJ2-1, with 9 bases identical to TRBD2. Germline V gene data show CDR1 as MNHNS and CDR2 as SASEGT. J was trimmed by 6 bases and V by 0 bases; bases with no gene match: 3. The CDR3 is made up of 15 amino acids. In DNA form, the CDR3 reads TGTGCCAGCAGTGAAGCTAATAGCGGGGGCAATGAGCAGTTCTTC. It translates to CASSEANSGGNEQFF.

This clonotype has a handful of counts. V usage is TRBV6-1 and J usage is TRBJ1-1; 7 bases are a match to TRBD1. From germline, CDR1 is MNHNS and CDR2 SASEGT. The J segment lost 4 bases and the V segment lost 5 bases, leaving 10 bases of the junction unmatched. The CDR3 extends over 15 amino acids. This CDR3 is CASSPIDRARTEAFF. The CDR3 coding sequence is TGTGCCAGCAGTCCAATAGACAGGGCGCGCACTGAAGCTTTCTTT.

This clonotype was counted at least ten times. In DNA, the CDR3 is TGTGCCAGCAGCTACCTAGCGGGGACTACAGATACGCAGTATTTT. It is translated as CASSYLAGTTDTQYF. The chain combines TRBV7-6 with TRBJ2-3; 9 bases fit TRBD2. This CDR3 has 15 residues. The V gene's germline CDR1 is SGHVS and CDR2 FNYEAQ. The junction had 5 bases not matched to a gene; V was cut back by 4 bases and J by 3 bases.

In this sample, this clonotype turned up a few times. The V call is TRBV6-1, the J call TRBJ1-4; 7 bases match TRBD1. The germline V gene encodes CDR1 MNHNS and CDR2 SASEGT. The V gene end was trimmed by 5 bases and the J gene end by 7 bases; junction bases not matched to a gene: 13. The CDR3 runs 16 residues. This chain's CDR3 is CASSWGQQGIFEKLFF. The DNA of the CDR3 is TGTGCCAGCAGTTGGGGCCAACAGGGGATATTTGAAAAACTGTTTTTT.

This clonotype was found many times. The chain carries TRBV7-9 and TRBJ1-4, with no clear D. Trimming took off 5 bases at V and 7 bases at J, with 17 bases between the two ends. In germline, CDR1 is SEHNR, CDR2 FQNEAQ (reference sequence). The length of the CDR3 is 15 residues. For the CDR3, the DNA is TGTGCCAGCAGCCACACAGAGATAAAGACTGAAAAACTGTTTTTT. This codes for CASSHTEIKTEKLFF. The variable domain in full, with the rest retrieved from reference TRBV7-9 and TRBJ1-4, is DTGVSQNPRHKITKRGQNVTFRCDPISEHNRLYWYRQTLGQGPEFLTYFQNEAQLEKSRLLSDRFSAERPKGSFSTLEIQRTEQGDSAMYLCASSHTEIKTEKLFFGSGTQLSVL.

This clonotype has ten or more counts. The chain recombines TRBV12-3 or TRBV12-4 with TRBJ1-1; TRBD1 is a possible D gene (6 bases). The V and J ends lost 4 bases and 0 bases respectively, with 12 bases between them. CDR3 length: 15 amino acids. The CDR3 region is CASSSRTDMNTEAFF. DNA for the CDR3: TGTGCCAGCAGTTCCCGGACAGACATGAACACTGAAGCTTTCTTT.

The genes are TRBV3-1 and TRBJ2-1; 9 bases map to TRBD1. The CDR3 loop spans 13 amino acids. V was clipped by 7 bases and J by 8 bases; unmatched bases: 6. CDR1 and CDR2 from the germline V gene are LGHDT and YNNKEL (reference sequence). Here the CDR3 DNA reads TGTGCCAGCACCCGGGACAGGGATTATGAGCAGTTCTTC. This translates into CASTRDRDYEQFF.

The chain recombines TRBV6-8 with TRBJ1-2; D remains ambiguous. This CDR3 region has 14 residues. Trimming took off 5 bases at V and 5 bases at J, with 15 bases between the two ends. CDR1 MNHGY and CDR2 SAAAGT come from the germline V gene. CDR3 in amino acids: CASSDPRRWYGYTF. The CDR3 DNA is TGTGCCAGCAGTGACCCCAGGAGGTGGTATGGCTACACCTTC.

A few counts support this clonotype. The chain combines TRBV7-9 with TRBJ2-5; D possibly uses TRBD1 or TRBD2 (6 bases each). This CDR3 spans 13 amino acids. Trimming left V 8 bases short and J 3 bases short, with 13 bases between. Germline lookup yields CDR1 SEHNR and CDR2 FQNEAQ (reference sequence). The CDR3 DNA follows: TGTGCCAGCTCACGGGGGCTGGAAGAGACCCAGTACTTC. It translates to CASSRGLEETQYF.

This chain links TRBV2 with TRBJ2-1; TRBD2 agrees at 10 bases. This CDR3 has 16 amino acids. CDR1 SNHLY and CDR2 FYNNEI come from the germline V gene. V lost 7 bases to trimming and J lost 2 bases; unmatched junction nucleotides: 8. CDR3 sequence reads: CASILASGGTYNEQFF. CDR3 DNA sequence: TGTGCCAGCATTCTTGCTAGCGGGGGTACCTACAATGAGCAGTTCTTC. Looking up the rest from reference TRBV2 and TRBJ2-1 gives the full variable domain: EPEVTQTPSHQVTQMGQEVILRCVPISNHLYFYWYRQILGQKVEFLVSFYNNEISEKSEIFDDQFSVERPDGSNFTLKIRSTKLEDSAMYFCASILASGGTYNEQFFGPGTRLTVL.

In this sample, this clonotype turned up a few times. The DNA of the CDR3 is TGCGCCAGCAGCCAGTGGGGGGGGGGAACGAACACCGGGGAGCTGTTTTTT. Translation: CASSQWGGGTNTGELFF. This sequence joins TRBV4-3 and TRBJ2-2; TRBD2 aligns across 7 bases. This CDR3 comprises 17 residues. Unmatched junction bases numbered 7, after V lost 3 bases and J lost 0 bases. CDR1 is LGHNA, CDR2 YSLEER, per germline.

The chain has TRBV6-6 and TRBJ2-5; 7 bases fit TRBD1. The CDR3 runs to 15 residues. V shed 2 bases, J shed 0 bases, and the junction held 3 bases outside the gene matches. Germline V CDR1 and CDR2: MNHNY, SVGAGI (reference sequence). As DNA, the CDR3 is TGTGCCAGCAGTTACGAACAGGGGTACCAAGAGACCCAGTACTTC. Translating it yields CASSYEQGYQETQYF.

This clonotype occurred many times. The chain recombines TRBV2 with TRBJ2-7; no clear D gene. V was clipped by 3 bases and J by 4 bases, with 7 bases between them. CDR1 is SNHLY and CDR2 is FYNNEI in the germline V gene. The CDR3 runs to 12 residues. The CDR3 is CASSDRWYEQYF. In DNA form, the CDR3 reads TGTGCCAGCAGTGACCGGTGGTACGAGCAGTACTTC.